This paragraph reports one T cell receptor (beta chain). Use of 60 Vbeta and 13 Jbeta primers characterized the PCR. Assay used: immunoSEQ multiplex PCR; TCRdb lists only in-frame clones, some missing. This table has about 150,000 clones, approximately 77% appearing once. This sample was included in a study of cytomegalovirus exposure and HLA in healthy donors. Study context: Findings of an earlier analysis included some 120 million unique TCR beta sequences from about 180 million T cells.

V lost 6 bases and J 0 bases, leaving 6 bases between the germline ends. In germline, CDR1 is MNHEY, CDR2 SMNVEV (reference sequence). The CDR3 loop spans 13 amino acids. The receptor was derived from a man aged 25 to 40 in good health and CMV-seronegative. Sequenced material: PBMCs. This rearrangement joins TRBV27 to TRBJ1-3; no reliable D call. CDR3 region: CASRQYSGNTIYF. CDR3 coding DNA: TGTGCCAGCAGGCAGTACTCTGGAAACACCATATATTTT.